This T cell receptor (beta chain) derives from a study of shared T cell receptors in the human thymus. The CDR3 totals 14 residues. The V and J ends lost 3 bases and 8 bases respectively, with 16 bases between them. Germline V gene data show CDR1 as MGHDK and CDR2 as SYGVNS. Repertoires were generated with immunoSEQ multiplex PCR, while TCRdb's copy carries only in-frame clones and drops some. Here the sample spans approximately 730,000 clones, roughly 85% being singletons. These records were also assigned to another study, of human thymus T cells.

This TCR came from a girl less than two years old with a congenital heart defect. Sequenced sample: thymocytes. This chain uses TRBV25-1 with TRBJ1-2, with D unresolved. The CDR3, as DNA: TGTGCCAGCAGTGATCACAGAACCTCGGGAGGCTACACCTTC. As protein: CASSDHRTSGGYTF.